There are a few counts of the clone carrying this T cell receptor (beta chain). The sample belongs to a study of OX40 agonist ivuxolimab in advanced cancers. Study at large: Of the participants, under 50% had some prior anti-PD-1, anti-PD-L1 or anti-CTLA-4 therapy, which was allowed.

The ends lost 2 bases at V and 5 bases at J; junction bases unmatched: 5. The CDR3 has 14 residues. Germline V gene data show CDR1 as MGHDK and CDR2 as SYGVNS. Profiling relied on immunoSEQ multiplex PCR, and the TCRdb table lists in-frame clones only, not all of them. Of tens of thousands of clones listed, 70% to 90% are singletons. This chain joins TRBV25-1 and TRBJ2-7, with 8 bases aligning to TRBD1. The sample here was CD4+ or CD8+ T cells sorted from blood, taken in a trial of the OX40 agonist ivuxolimab. The source is an adult with an advanced solid tumor such as melanoma, head and neck, liver or kidney cancer. CDR3 nucleotide sequence: TGTGCCAGCAGTGAACACGGACAGGGAAACGAGCAGTACTTC. Protein product: CASSEHGQGNEQYF.